A single sample gave rise to the 2 T cell receptor beta chains below, sequenced in a study of blood T cell repertoires in COVID-19. Sequencing used immunoSEQ multiplex PCR; TCRdb keeps in-frame clones, though not all of them. Among about 70,000 clones listed, around 87% were seen once. Material: peripheral blood. All receptors derive from a woman older than 75 with active or convalescent COVID-19.

This clone was seen only a few times. The chain couples TRBV29-1 to TRBJ1-6, with 9 bases that match TRBD1. V lost 6 bases, J lost 14 bases, and 17 bases stayed unmatched. The CDR3 runs to 15 residues. CDR1 and CDR2 from the germline V gene are SQVTM and ANQGSEA. The CDR3 spells CSVASGQGNSGALHF. Here the CDR3 DNA reads TGCAGCGTAGCCTCCGGACAGGGGAATTCGGGGGCCCTCCACTTT.

The chain has TRBV28 and TRBJ1-6; D is ambiguous. This CDR3 is 18 amino acids long. Trimming removed 6 bases from V and 0 bases from J, with 18 bases in between. CDR1 MDHEN and CDR2 SYDVKM come from the germline V gene. CDR3 nucleotides: TGTGCCAGCAGCATAACGACAAGTCTGAGCTCCTATAATTCACCCCTCCACTTT. It translates to CASSITTSLSSYNSPLHF.